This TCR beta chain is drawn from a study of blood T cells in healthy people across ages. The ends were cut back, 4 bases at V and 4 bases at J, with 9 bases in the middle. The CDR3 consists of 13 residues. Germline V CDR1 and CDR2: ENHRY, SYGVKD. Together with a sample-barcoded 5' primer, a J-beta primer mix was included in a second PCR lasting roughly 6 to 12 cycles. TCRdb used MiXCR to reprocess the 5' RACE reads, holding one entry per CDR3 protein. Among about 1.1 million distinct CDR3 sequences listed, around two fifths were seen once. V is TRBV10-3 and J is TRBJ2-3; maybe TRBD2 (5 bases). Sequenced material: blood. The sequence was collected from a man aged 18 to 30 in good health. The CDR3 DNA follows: TGTGCCATCAGTGGTGTCGGGGCAGATACGCAGTATTTT. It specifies CAISGVGADTQYF.